The entry that follows covers one TCR beta chain sequence. What it recognizes is unknown. One end of the junction is discordant with germline, which a read error may explain. The germline gives CDR1 SQVTM, CDR2 ANQGSEA. The CDR3 is 12 residues long. The data were obtained in a study of T cell responses to AZD1222 COVID-19 vaccine. Study-level points and caveats: Of spike-specific TCRs, nearly half reportedly target regions left unmutated in variants. The donor group comprised mostly white British people and more females; the analysis possibly underestimated clonal diversity.

The repertoire was sequenced with immunoSEQ multiplex PCR; TCRdb's copy has only in-frame clones and lacks some. The table has 150,000 to 200,000 clones, 90% to 95% seen once; the top ten hold roughly 4.6%. The genes are TRBV29-1 and TRBJ2-1; D unclear. The sample here was peripheral blood, taken 28 days after the second AZD1222 dose. This receptor was identified in an adult who received the AZD1222 COVID-19 vaccine. For the CDR3, the DNA is TGCAGCGTTGGGCCCTCCCACAATGAGCAGTTCTTC. It is translated as CSVGPSHNEQFF.